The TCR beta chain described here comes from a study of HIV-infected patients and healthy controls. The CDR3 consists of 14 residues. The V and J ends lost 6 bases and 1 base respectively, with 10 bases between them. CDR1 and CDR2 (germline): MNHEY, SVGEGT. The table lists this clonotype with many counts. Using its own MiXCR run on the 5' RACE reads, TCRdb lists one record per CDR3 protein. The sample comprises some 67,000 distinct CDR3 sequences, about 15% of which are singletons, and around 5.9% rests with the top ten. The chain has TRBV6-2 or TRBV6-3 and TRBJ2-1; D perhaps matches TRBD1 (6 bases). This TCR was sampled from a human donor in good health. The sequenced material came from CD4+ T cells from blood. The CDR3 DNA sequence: TGTGCCAGCAGCACCGGACAGTCCTACAATGAGCAGTTCTTC. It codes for CASSTGQSYNEQFF.